The next 25 T cell receptor beta chains were all read from a single sample in a study of cytomegalovirus exposure and HLA in healthy donors. Assay: immunoSEQ multiplex PCR; the TCRdb copy retains only in-frame clones and omits some. This sample has over 150,000 clones; 65% to 90% occur once, and the top ten carry around an eighth. Sequencing was done on a sample of PBMCs. The receptors stem from a woman aged 30 to 39 in good health and CMV-seropositive.

The chain couples TRBV2 to TRBJ2-2; D uncertain. In germline, CDR1 is SNHLY, CDR2 FYNNEI. The CDR3 runs to 13 residues. The ends were cut back, 10 bases at V and 5 bases at J, with 14 bases in the middle. CDR3 region: CATQAERTGELFF. The CDR3 region has the DNA TGTGCCACGCAGGCAGAACGGACCGGGGAGCTGTTTTTT.

The CDR3 here is CASSFRRGNTEAFF. CDR3 coding DNA: TGTGCCAGCAGTTTCCGAAGGGGTAACACTGAAGCTTTCTTT. The chain has TRBV27 and TRBJ1-1, with a tentative D call TRBD1 (5 bases). This CDR3 has 14 amino acids. CDR1 is MNHEY, CDR2 SMNVEV, per germline (reference sequence). V lost 3 bases and J lost 2, with 10 bases in between.

This clone occurred a few times. This sequence joins TRBV30 and TRBJ1-1; a weak D match, TRBD1 (5 bases). In germline, CDR1 is GTSNPN, CDR2 SVGIG (reference sequence). The CDR3 length is 14 residues. Trimming removed 0 bases at V and 1 base at J, with 9 bases between. The CDR3 DNA reads as TGTGCCTGGAGTGTACCGGACAAGAACACTGAAGCTTTCTTT. It is translated as CAWSVPDKNTEAFF.

The rearrangement uses TRBV4-1 and TRBJ2-3; D is possibly TRBD2 (6 bases). Germline loops: CDR1 MGHRA, CDR2 YSYEKL. This CDR3 region has 15 residues. V was clipped by 3 bases and J by 4 bases, with 14 bases between them. This CDR3 is CASSQSSGLSDTQYF. As DNA, the CDR3 is TGCGCCAGCAGCCAGTCCAGCGGACTATCAGATACGCAGTATTTT.

V gene TRBV4-2 combines with J gene TRBJ2-7; 12 positions match TRBD1. The CDR3 contains 15 residues. The V gene end was trimmed by 1 base and the J gene end by 4 bases; junction bases not matched to a gene: 2. From germline, CDR1 is LGHNA and CDR2 YNFKEQ. The CDR3 sequence is CASSQVGQGAYEQYF. The DNA for the CDR3 is TGTGCCAGCAGCCAAGTGGGACAGGGGGCATACGAGCAGTACTTC.

The J gene is TRBJ1-4, the V gene TRBV9, with TRBD1 matching over 7 bases. This CDR3 is built from 18 residues. The V gene end was trimmed by 4 bases and the J gene end by 0 bases; junction bases not matched to a gene: 12. Germline V lookup: CDR1 SGDLS, CDR2 YYNGEE. The DNA of the CDR3 is TGTGCCAGCAGCCCATCCTGGGACAGCCATTCAACTAATGAAAAACTGTTTTTT. It specifies CASSPSWDSHSTNEKLFF.

This sequence joins TRBV28 and TRBJ2-1, with TRBD1 as a possible D gene (6 bases). Looked up from germline, CDR1 is MDHEN and CDR2 is SYDVKM. Trimming took 4 bases from V and 3 from J, leaving 10 bases between them. CDR3 length: 14 amino acids. CDR3 residues: CASSSQGSYNEQFF. The CDR3 nucleotides read TGTGCCAGCAGTTCCCAGGGGAGCTACAATGAGCAGTTCTTC. Full variable domain (missing parts from reference TRBV28 and TRBJ2-1): DVKVTQSSRYLVKRTGEKVFLECVQDMDHENMFWYRQDPGLGLRLIYFSYDVKMKEKGDIPEGYSVSREKKERFSLILESASTNQTSMYLCASSSQGSYNEQFFGPGTRLTVL.

The chain joins TRBV6-5 to TRBJ2-7, with D possibly matching TRBD2 (5 bases). Trimming cost V 6 bases and J 3 bases, with 15 bases left between them. CDR3 length equals 14 residues. Germline V CDR1 and CDR2: MNHEY, SVGAGI. The CDR3 region is CASSTSEVYYEQYF. DNA for the CDR3: TGTGCCAGCAGCACGTCGGAGGTTTACTACGAGCAGTACTTC.

V is TRBV2 and J is TRBJ1-1; the match to TRBD1 covers 7 bases. The V segment lost 6 bases and the J segment 11 bases; nucleotides outside the gene matches: 15. Per the germline V gene, CDR1 is SNHLY and CDR2 is FYNNEI. The CDR3 length is 14 residues. For the CDR3, the DNA is TGTGCCAGCAGCCGACAGGGAGGAGCGGGCGAGGCTTTCTTT. Protein sequence: CASSRQGGAGEAFF.

The chain is built from TRBV19 and TRBJ2-5; 8 bases map to TRBD1. Germline loops: CDR1 LNHDA, CDR2 SQIVND (reference sequence). The CDR3 spans 13 residues. V lost 6 bases and J lost 3; bases outside the gene matches: 3. The CDR3 bases are TGTGCCAGTAGCAGGGGACAGGAAGAGACCCAGTACTTC. Amino acids: CASSRGQEETQYF.

In DNA form, the CDR3 reads TGTGCCAGCAGTGAGGCTAGCGGGAGCTCCGGTGAGCAGTTCTTC. Its protein product is CASSEASGSSGEQFF. The rearrangement joins TRBV2 to TRBJ2-1, with 10 bases lining up with TRBD2. The CDR3 loop spans 15 amino acids. CDR1 and CDR2 (germline): SNHLY, FYNNEI. Losses at the gene ends were 3 bases for V and 9 bases for J; bases not matched to a gene: 8. The entire variable domain, with the rest obtained from reference TRBV2 and TRBJ2-1, is as follows: EPEVTQTPSHQVTQMGQEVILRCVPISNHLYFYWYRQILGQKVEFLVSFYNNEISEKSEIFDDQFSVERPDGSNFTLKIRSTKLEDSAMYFCASSEASGSSGEQFFGPGTRLTVL.

V gene TRBV2 combines with J gene TRBJ2-7; TRBD1 matches 12 bases. The CDR3 is made up of 15 amino acids. Germline loops: CDR1 SNHLY, CDR2 FYNNEI. J was trimmed by 2 bases and V by 6 bases; bases with no gene match: 5. CDR3 nucleotide sequence: TGTGCCAGCAGGACCGGGACAGGGGGCACCTACGAGCAGTACTTC. This codes for CASRTGTGGTYEQYF.

This clone was seen once. The rearrangement links TRBV6-5 to TRBJ1-5; tentatively, D is TRBD1 (5 bases). Between the trimmed V and J ends, which lost 6 bases and 7 bases, there was a span of 13 bases. The CDR3 contains 13 residues. Germline loops: CDR1 MNHEY, CDR2 SVGAGI. The chain's CDR3 is CASRGRILQPQHF. The CDR3 DNA follows: TGTGCCAGCAGGGGGCGAATCCTCCAGCCCCAGCATTTT.

The gene calls are TRBV4-1 and TRBJ2-1, with 10 bases matching TRBD2. The CDR3 consists of 18 residues. The germline V gene encodes CDR1 MGHRA and CDR2 YSYEKL. V gave up 5 bases and J gave up 0 bases; unmatched junction bases: 10. CDR3 coding DNA: TGCGCCAGCAGCACCAAGCCGGGACTAGCGTCCTCCTACAATGAGCAGTTCTTC. This translates into CASSTKPGLASSYNEQFF.

The chain employs TRBV5-4 and TRBJ1-5; no reliable D call. The CDR3 is made up of 15 amino acids. CDR1 and CDR2 from the germline V gene are SGHNT and YYREEE (reference sequence). V dropped 2 bases and J dropped 5 bases, with 14 bases sitting between them. This CDR3 reads CASSFGPTSDQPQHF. The CDR3 DNA reads TGTGCCAGCAGCTTCGGCCCGACGAGCGATCAGCCCCAGCATTTT.

The chain carries TRBV25-1 and TRBJ1-3, with 9 bases identical to TRBD1. Per the germline V gene, CDR1 is MGHDK and CDR2 is SYGVNS. The V gene end was trimmed by 4 bases and the J gene end by 8 bases; junction bases not matched to a gene: 6. CDR3 length: 14 amino acids. CDR3 protein: CASSVQGAGDTIYF. The CDR3 DNA is TGTGCCAGCAGTGTACAGGGGGCTGGGGACACCATATATTTT.

The rearrangement uses TRBV7-3 and TRBJ2-1, with 8 nucleotides matching TRBD2. Germline assignment: CDR1 SGHTA and CDR2 FQGTGA. The CDR3 loop spans 15 amino acids. Unmatched junction bases numbered 5, after V lost 2 bases and J lost 5 bases. CDR3 DNA sequence: TGTGCCAGCAGCTTATCGGGAGGGGCGAACAATGAGCAGTTCTTC. This sequence encodes CASSLSGGANNEQFF.

The rearrangement joins TRBV6-5 to TRBJ2-1; TRBD1 matches at 7 bases. From germline, CDR1 is MNHEY and CDR2 SVGAGI. The CDR3 sequence is 15 residues long. The J segment lost 3 bases and the V segment lost 6 bases, leaving 8 bases of the junction unmatched. The CDR3 is CASSRGGLSYNEQFF. CDR3 coding DNA: TGTGCCAGCAGCAGAGGGGGCTTGAGCTACAATGAGCAGTTCTTC.

The chain is built from TRBV18 and TRBJ2-5, with D perhaps matching TRBD1 (6 bases). Per the germline V gene, CDR1 is KGHSH and CDR2 is LQKENI. Trimming left V 3 bases short and J 4 bases short, with 18 bases between. This CDR3 has 16 amino acids. CDR3 nucleotide sequence: TGTGCCAGCTCACCGTCGGTTACAGGGTTTGGAGAGACCCAGTACTTC. It codes for CASSPSVTGFGETQYF.

The chain couples TRBV6-5 to TRBJ2-7, with D tentatively TRBD2 (5 bases). The germline V gene has CDR1 MNHEY and CDR2 SVGAGI. This CDR3 contains 15 residues. Between the trimmed V and J ends, which lost 0 bases and 0 bases, there was a span of 9 bases. The CDR3 protein is CASSYSFGDSYEQYF. Written as DNA, the CDR3 is TGTGCCAGCAGTTACTCGTTCGGGGACTCCTACGAGCAGTACTTC.

The V call is TRBV29-1, the J call TRBJ2-7; 8 bases map to TRBD2. Per germline, CDR1 SQVTM and CDR2 ANQGSEA. CDR3 length: 13 residues. V lost 4 bases to trimming and J lost 3 bases; unmatched junction nucleotides: 5. CDR3 nucleotide sequence: TGCAGCGTTGGAGCTAGCGGGTTCTACGAGCAGTACTTC. It translates to CSVGASGFYEQYF.

This chain joins TRBV25-1 and TRBJ1-4; weak D call: TRBD1 (5 bases). The germline V gene has CDR1 MGHDK and CDR2 SYGVNS. The ends were cut back, 1 base at V and 8 bases at J, with 11 bases in the middle. The CDR3 covers 14 residues. The CDR3 nucleotides read TGTGCCAGCAGTGAATCTTGGGCAGGGGAAAAACTGTTTTTT. Translation gives CASSESWAGEKLFF. The full variable domain, completed using reference TRBV25-1 and TRBJ1-4, is EADIYQTPRYLVIGTGKKITLECSQTMGHDKMYWYQQDPGMELHLIHYSYGVNSTEKGDLSSESTVSRIRTEHFPLTLESARPSHTSQYLCASSESWAGEKLFFGSGTQLSVL.

The rearrangement links TRBV9 to TRBJ2-7; weak D call: TRBD2 (6 bases). Germline V gene lookup returns CDR1 SGDLS and CDR2 YYNGEE. The V end was cut by 0 bases, the J end by 0 bases, with 10 bases between. The CDR3 length is 15 residues. In DNA form, the CDR3 reads TGTGCCAGCAGCGTAGGACTAGGGAGCTCCTACGAGCAGTACTTC. It is translated as CASSVGLGSSYEQYF.

This sequence joins TRBV30 and TRBJ2-7; no reliable D call. V dropped 4 bases and J dropped 2 bases, with 12 bases sitting between them. This CDR3 region has 13 residues. In germline, CDR1 is GTSNPN, CDR2 SVGIG (reference sequence). CDR3 region: CAWTEAYTYEQYF. The CDR3 DNA reads TGTGCCTGGACCGAAGCGTATACCTACGAGCAGTACTTC.

V gene TRBV7-9 combines with J gene TRBJ2-1; D uncertain. Germline V gene sequence: CDR1 SEHNR, CDR2 FQNEAQ (reference sequence). V lost 2 bases and J 5 bases, leaving 10 bases between the germline ends. The CDR3 spans 14 residues. DNA for the CDR3: TGTGCCAGCAGCTTAATGTCGAGGCACAATGAGCAGTTCTTC. Protein: CASSLMSRHNEQFF.